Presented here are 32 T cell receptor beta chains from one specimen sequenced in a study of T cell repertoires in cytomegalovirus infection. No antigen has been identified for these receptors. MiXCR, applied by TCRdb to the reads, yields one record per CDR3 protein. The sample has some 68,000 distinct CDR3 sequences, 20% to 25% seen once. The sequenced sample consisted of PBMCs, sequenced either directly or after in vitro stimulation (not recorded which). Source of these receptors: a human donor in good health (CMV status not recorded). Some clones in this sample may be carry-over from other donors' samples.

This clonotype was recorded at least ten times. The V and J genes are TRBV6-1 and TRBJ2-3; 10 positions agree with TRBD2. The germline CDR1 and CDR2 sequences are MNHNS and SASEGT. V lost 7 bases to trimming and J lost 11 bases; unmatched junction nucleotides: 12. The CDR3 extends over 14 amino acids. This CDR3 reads CASNPSGRVREQYF. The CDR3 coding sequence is TGTGCCAGCAACCCTAGCGGGAGAGTGAGGGAGCAGTATTTT.

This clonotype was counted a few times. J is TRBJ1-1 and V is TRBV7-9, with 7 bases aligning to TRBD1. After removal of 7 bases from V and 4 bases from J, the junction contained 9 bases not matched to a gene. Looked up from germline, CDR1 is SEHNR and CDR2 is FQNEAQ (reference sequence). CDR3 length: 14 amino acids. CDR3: CASTATGFITEAFF. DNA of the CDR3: TGTGCCAGCACCGCGACAGGGTTTATCACTGAAGCTTTCTTT.

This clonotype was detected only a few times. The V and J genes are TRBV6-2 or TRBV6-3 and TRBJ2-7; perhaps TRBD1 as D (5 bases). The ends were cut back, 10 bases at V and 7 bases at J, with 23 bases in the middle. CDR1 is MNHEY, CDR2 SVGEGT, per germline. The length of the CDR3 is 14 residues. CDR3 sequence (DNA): TGTGCCACCCAAGAAGGGGCAGCACCCGTGGAGCAGTACTTC. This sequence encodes CATQEGAAPVEQYF.

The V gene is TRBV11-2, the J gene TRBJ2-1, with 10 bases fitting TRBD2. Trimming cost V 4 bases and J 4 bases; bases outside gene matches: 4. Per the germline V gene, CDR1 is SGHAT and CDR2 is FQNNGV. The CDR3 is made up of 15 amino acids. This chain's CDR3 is CASSWGLARYNEQFF. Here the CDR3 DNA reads TGTGCCAGCAGCTGGGGACTAGCGCGTTACAATGAGCAGTTCTTC.

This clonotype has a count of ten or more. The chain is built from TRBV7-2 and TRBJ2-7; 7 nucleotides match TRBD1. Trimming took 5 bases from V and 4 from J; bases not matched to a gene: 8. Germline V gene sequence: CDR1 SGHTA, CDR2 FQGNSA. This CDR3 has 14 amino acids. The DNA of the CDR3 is TGTGCCAGCAGCCTTACAGGGGTCGGGTACGAGCAGTACTTC. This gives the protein CASSLTGVGYEQYF.

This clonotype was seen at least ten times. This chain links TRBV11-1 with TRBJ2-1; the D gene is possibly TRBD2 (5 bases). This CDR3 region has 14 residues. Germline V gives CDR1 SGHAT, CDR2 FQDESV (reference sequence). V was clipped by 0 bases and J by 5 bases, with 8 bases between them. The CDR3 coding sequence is TGTGCCAGCAGCTTAGCGCTCGGGAACAATGAGCAGTTCTTC. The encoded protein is CASSLALGNNEQFF.

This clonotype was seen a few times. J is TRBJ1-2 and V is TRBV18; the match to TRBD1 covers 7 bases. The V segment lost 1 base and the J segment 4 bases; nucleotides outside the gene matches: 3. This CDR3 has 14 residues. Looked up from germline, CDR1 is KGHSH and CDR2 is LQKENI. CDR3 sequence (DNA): TGTGCCAGCTCACCACGAAGGGACAGCTATGGCTACACCTTC. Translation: CASSPRRDSYGYTF.

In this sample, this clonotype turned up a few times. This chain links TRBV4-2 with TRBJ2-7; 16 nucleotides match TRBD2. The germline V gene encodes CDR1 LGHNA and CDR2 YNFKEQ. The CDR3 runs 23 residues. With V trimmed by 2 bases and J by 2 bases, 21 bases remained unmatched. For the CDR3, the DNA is TGTGCCAGCAGCCAACCTTGGGGGACTAGCGGGAGGGCGCGAGAGTTGCGAACCTACGAGCAGTACTTC. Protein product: CASSQPWGTSGRARELRTYEQYF.

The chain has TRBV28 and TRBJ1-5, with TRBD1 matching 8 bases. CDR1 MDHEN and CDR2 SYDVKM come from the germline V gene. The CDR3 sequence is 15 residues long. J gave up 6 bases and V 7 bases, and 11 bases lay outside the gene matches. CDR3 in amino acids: CASIPQGAPSQPQHF. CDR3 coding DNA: TGTGCCAGCATTCCTCAGGGGGCGCCCAGTCAGCCCCAGCATTTT.

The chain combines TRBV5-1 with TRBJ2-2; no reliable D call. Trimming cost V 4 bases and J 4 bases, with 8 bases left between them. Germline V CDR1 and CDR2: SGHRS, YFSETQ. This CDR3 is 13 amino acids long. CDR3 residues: CASSIRPTGELFF. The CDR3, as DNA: TGCGCCAGCAGCATCCGTCCCACCGGGGAGCTGTTTTTT.

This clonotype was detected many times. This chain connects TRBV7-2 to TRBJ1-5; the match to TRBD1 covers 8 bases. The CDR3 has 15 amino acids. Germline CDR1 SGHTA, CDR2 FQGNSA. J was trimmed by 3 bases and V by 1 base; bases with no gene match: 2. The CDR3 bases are TGTGCCAGCAGCTTAGACAGGGGGTACAATCAGCCCCAGCATTTT. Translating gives CASSLDRGYNQPQHF.

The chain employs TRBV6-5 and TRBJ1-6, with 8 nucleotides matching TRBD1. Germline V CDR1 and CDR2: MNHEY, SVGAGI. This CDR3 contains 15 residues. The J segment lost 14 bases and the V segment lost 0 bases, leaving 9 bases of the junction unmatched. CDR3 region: CASSYSDGQGGTLHF. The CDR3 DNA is TGTGCCAGCAGTTACTCGGATGGACAGGGAGGAACCCTCCACTTT.

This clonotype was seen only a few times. CDR3 residues: CASSLTGGTDIQYF. CDR3 coding DNA: TGTGCCAGCAGTTTGACAGGGGGCACTGACATTCAGTACTTC. The rearrangement uses TRBV6-5 and TRBJ2-4; 10 nucleotides line up with TRBD1. The CDR3 extends over 14 amino acids. Germline CDR1 and CDR2: MNHEY and SVGAGI. V trimming: 4 bases; J trimming: 8 bases; junction bases outside the gene matches: 5.

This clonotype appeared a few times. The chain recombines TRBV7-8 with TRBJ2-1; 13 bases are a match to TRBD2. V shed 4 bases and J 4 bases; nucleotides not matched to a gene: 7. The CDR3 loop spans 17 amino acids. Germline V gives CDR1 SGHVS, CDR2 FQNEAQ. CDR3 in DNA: TGTGCCAGCAGCTCTTTGGGGACTAGCGGGACTTACAATGAGCAGTTCTTC. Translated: CASSSLGTSGTYNEQFF.

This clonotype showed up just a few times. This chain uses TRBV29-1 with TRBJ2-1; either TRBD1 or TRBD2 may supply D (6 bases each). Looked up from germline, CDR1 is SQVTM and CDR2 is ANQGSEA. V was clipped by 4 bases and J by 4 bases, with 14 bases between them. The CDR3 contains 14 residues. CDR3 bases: TGCAGCGTTGTTGGCAGGGGAGGATACAATGAGCAGTTCTTC. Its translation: CSVVGRGGYNEQFF.

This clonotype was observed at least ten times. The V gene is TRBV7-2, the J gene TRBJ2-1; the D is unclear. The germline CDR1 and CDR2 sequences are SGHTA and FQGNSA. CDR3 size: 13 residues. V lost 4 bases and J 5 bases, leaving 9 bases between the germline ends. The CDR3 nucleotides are TGTGCCAGCAGCTCTTACCTCGACAATGAGCAGTTCTTC. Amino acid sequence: CASSSYLDNEQFF.

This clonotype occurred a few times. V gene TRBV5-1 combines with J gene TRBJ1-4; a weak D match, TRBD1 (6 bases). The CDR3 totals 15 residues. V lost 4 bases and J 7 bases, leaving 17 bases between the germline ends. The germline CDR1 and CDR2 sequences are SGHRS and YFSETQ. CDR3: CASSGGTVAGEKLFF. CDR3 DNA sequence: TGCGCCAGCAGCGGGGGCACTGTGGCAGGTGAAAAACTGTTTTTT. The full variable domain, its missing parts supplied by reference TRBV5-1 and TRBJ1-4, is KAGVTQTPRYLIKTRGQQVTLSCSPISGHRSVSWYQQTPGQGLQFLFEYFSETQRNKGNFPGRFSGRQFSNSRSEMNVSTLELGDSALYLCASSGGTVAGEKLFFGSGTQLSVL.

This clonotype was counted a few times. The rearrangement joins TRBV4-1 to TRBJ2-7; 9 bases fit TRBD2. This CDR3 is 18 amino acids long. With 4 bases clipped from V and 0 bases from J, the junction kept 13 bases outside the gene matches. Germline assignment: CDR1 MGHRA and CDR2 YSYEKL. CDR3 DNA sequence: TGCGCCAGCAGCCTCCGTATTAGCGGGAGAGGGTTCTCCTACGAGCAGTACTTC. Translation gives CASSLRISGRGFSYEQYF.

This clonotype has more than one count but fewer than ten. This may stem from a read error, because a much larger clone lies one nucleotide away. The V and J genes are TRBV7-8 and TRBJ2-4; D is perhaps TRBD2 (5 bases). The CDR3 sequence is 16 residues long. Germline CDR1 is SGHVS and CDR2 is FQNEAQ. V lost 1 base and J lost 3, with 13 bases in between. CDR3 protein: CASSLDWVGGKNIQYF. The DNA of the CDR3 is TGTGCCAGCAGCTTAGACTGGGTCGGAGGCAAAAACATTCAGTACTTC.

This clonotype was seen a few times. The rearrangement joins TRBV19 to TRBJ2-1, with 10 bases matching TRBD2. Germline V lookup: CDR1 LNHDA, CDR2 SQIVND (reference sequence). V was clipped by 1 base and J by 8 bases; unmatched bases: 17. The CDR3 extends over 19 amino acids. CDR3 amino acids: CASSIAGLAGVPSTDEQFF. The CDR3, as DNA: TGTGCCAGTAGTATAGCGGGGCTAGCGGGGGTCCCATCTACGGATGAGCAGTTCTTC.

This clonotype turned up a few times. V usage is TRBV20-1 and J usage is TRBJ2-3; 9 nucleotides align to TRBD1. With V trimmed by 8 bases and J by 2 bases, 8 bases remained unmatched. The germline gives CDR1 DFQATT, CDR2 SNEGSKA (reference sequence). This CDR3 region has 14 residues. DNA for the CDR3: TGCAGTTACCGGGGACAGGGATTCACAGATACGCAGTATTTT. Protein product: CSYRGQGFTDTQYF.

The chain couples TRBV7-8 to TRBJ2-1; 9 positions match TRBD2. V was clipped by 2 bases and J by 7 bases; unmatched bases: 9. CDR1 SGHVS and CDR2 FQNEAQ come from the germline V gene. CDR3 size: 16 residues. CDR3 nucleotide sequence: TGTGCCAGCAGCTTAAGGGCGGGAGGGCCTGGAAATGAGCAGTTCTTC. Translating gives CASSLRAGGPGNEQFF.

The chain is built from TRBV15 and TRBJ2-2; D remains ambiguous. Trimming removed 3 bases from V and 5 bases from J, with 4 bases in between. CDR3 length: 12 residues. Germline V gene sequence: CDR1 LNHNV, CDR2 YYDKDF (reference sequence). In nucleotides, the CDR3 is TGTGCCACCAGCAGCTTGACCGGGGAGCTGTTTTTT. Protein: CATSSLTGELFF.

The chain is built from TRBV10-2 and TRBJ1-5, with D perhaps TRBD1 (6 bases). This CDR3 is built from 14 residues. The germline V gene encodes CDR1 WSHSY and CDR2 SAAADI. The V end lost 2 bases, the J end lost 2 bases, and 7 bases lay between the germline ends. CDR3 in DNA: TGCGCCAGCAGTGAGAGGACAGGCAATCAGCCCCAGCATTTT. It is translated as CASSERTGNQPQHF.

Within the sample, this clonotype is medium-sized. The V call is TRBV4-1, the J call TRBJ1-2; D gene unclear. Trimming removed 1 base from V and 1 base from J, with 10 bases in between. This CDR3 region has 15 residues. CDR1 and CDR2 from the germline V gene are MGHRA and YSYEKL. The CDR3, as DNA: TGCGCCAGCAGCCAAGTGGTCAGAGATAACTATGGCTACACCTTC. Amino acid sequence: CASSQVVRDNYGYTF.

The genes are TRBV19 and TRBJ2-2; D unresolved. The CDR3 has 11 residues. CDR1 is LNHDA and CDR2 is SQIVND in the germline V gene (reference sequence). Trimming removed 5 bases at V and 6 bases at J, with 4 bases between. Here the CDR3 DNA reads TGTGCCAGTAGTTTCTCCGGGGAGCTGTTTTTT. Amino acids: CASSFSGELFF.

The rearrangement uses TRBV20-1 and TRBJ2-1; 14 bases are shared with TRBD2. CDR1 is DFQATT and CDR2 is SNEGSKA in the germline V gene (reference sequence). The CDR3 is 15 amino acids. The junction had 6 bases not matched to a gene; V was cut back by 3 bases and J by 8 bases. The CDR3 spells CSARPGTSGSYEQFF. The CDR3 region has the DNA TGCAGTGCTAGGCCCGGGACTAGCGGGAGCTATGAGCAGTTCTTC.

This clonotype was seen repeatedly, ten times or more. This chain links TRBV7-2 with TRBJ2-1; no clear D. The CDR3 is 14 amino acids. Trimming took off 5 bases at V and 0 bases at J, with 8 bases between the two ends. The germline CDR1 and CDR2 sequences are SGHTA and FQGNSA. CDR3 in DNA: TGTGCCAGCAGCCCAGATAGCTCCTACAATGAGCAGTTCTTC. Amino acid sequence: CASSPDSSYNEQFF.

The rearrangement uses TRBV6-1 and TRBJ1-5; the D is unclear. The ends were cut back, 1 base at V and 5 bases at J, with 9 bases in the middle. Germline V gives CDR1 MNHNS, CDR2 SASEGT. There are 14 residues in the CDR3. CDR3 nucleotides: TGTGCCAGCAGTGAAGAAGGCAGGTATCAGCCCCAGCATTTT. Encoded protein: CASSEEGRYQPQHF.

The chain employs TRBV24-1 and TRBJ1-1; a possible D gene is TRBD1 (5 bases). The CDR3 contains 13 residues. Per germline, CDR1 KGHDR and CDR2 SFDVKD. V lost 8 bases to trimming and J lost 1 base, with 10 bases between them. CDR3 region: CATTREENTEAFF. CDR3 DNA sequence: TGTGCCACCACCAGGGAGGAGAACACTGAAGCTTTCTTT.

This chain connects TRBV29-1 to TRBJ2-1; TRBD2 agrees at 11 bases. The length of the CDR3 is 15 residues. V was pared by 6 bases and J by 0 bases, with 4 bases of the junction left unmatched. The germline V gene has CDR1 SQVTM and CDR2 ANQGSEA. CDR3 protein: CSVPSGRSSYNEQFF. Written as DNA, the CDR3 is TGCAGCGTCCCTAGCGGGAGGAGCTCCTACAATGAGCAGTTCTTC.

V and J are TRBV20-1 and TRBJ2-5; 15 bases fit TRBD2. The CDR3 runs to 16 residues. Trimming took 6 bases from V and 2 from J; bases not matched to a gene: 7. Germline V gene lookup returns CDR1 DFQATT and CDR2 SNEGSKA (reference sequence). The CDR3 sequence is CSAPGLAGGRQETQYF. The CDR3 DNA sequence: TGCAGTGCCCCGGGACTAGCGGGAGGAAGACAAGAGACCCAGTACTTC.